This T cell receptor (beta chain) came from a study of T cell changes during pregnancy in multiple sclerosis. TCRdb's copy holds only in-frame clones and misses some; the assay was immunoSEQ multiplex PCR. This sample yields some 59,000 clones, of which 90% are seen a single time; approximately 6.1% belongs to the top ten. The germline V and J ends were trimmed by 1 base and 2 bases, with 5 bases remaining between them. Germline V gene data show CDR1 as SEHNR and CDR2 as FQNEAQ (reference sequence). There are 13 residues in the CDR3. The specimen comprised peripheral blood, sampled in the third trimester of pregnancy. The chain couples TRBV7-9 to TRBJ2-5; D uncertain. This sequence originates from a female donor in good health, enrolled as a control in a pregnancy study. CDR3 bases: TGTGCCAGCAGCTTAGGCGCGCAAGAGACCCAGTACTTC. This encodes CASSLGAQETQYF.